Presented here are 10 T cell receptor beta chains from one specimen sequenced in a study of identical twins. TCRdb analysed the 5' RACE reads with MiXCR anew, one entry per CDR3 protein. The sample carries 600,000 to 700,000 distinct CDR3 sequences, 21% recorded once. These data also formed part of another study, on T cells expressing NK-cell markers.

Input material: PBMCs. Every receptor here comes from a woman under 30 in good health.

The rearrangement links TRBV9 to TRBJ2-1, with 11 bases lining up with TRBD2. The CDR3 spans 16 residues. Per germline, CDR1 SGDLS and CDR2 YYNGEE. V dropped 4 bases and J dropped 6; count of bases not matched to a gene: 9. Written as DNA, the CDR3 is TGTGCCAGCAGCCCGACCCTAGCGGGAGGACTCAATGAGCAGTTCTTC. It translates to CASSPTLAGGLNEQFF. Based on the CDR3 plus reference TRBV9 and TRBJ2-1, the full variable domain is DSGVTQTPKHLITATGQRVTLRCSPRSGDLSVYWYQQSLDQGLQFLIQYYNGEERAKGNILERFSAQQFPDLHSELNLSSLELGDSALYFCASSPTLAGGLNEQFFGPGTRLTVL.

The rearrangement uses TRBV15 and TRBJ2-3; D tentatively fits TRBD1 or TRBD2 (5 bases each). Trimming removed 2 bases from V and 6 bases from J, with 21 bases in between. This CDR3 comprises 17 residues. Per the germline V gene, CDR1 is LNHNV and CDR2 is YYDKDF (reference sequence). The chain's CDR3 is CATSRSRVRTGPDTQYF. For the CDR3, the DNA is TGTGCCACCAGCAGATCGAGAGTCCGGACGGGGCCTGATACGCAGTATTTT.

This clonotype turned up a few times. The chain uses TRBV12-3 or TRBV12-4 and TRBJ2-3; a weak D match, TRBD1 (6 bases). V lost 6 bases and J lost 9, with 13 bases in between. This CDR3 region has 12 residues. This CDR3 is CASRSARGTQYF. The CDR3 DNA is TGTGCCAGCAGATCTGCTAGGGGGACGCAGTATTTT.

The chain's CDR3 is CSAAGQGSYEQYF. The CDR3 nucleotides are TGCAGCGCCGCGGGACAGGGTTCCTACGAGCAGTACTTC. The chain uses TRBV29-1 and TRBJ2-7; TRBD1 agrees at 9 bases. CDR1 and CDR2 (germline): SQVTM, ANQGSEA. The CDR3 is made up of 13 amino acids. Trimming removed 7 bases from V and 1 base from J; junction bases left unmatched: 5.

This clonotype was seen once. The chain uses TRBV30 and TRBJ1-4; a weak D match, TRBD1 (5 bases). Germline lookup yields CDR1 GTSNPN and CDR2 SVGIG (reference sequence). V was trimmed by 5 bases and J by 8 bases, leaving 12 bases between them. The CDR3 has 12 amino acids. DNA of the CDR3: TGTGCCTGGGACAGCCGGGGAGAAAAACTGTTTTTT. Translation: CAWDSRGEKLFF.

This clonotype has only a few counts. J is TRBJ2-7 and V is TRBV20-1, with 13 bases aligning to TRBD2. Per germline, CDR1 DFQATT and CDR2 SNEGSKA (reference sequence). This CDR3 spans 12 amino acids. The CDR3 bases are TGCAGCGGGACTAGCGGGGCTAACGAGCAGTACTTC. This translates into CSGTSGANEQYF.

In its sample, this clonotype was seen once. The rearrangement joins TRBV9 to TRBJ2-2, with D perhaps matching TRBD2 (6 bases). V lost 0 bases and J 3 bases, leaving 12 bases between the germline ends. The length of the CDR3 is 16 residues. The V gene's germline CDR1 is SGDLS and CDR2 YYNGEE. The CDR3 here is CASSVEEGEDTGELFF. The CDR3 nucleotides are TGTGCCAGCAGCGTAGAGGAGGGAGAGGACACCGGGGAGCTGTTTTTT.

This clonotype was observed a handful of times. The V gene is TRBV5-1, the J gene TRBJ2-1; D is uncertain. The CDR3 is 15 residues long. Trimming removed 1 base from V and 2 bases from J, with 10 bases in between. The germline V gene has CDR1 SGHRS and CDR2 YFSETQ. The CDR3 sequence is CASSLSENTYNEQFF. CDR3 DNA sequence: TGCGCCAGCAGCTTGTCCGAGAATACCTACAATGAGCAGTTCTTC.

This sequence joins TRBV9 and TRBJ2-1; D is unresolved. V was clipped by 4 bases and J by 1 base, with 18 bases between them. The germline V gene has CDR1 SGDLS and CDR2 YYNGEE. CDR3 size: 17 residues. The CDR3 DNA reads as TGTGCCAGCAGCATGGGCCCGGTCCCATCATCCTACAATGAGCAGTTCTTC. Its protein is CASSMGPVPSSYNEQFF.

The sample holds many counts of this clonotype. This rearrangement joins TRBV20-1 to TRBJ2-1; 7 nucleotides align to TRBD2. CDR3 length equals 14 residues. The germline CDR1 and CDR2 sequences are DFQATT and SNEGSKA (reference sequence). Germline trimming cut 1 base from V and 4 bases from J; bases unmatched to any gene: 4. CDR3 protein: CSARVRGGYNEQFF. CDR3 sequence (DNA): TGCAGTGCTAGAGTCCGCGGGGGATACAATGAGCAGTTCTTC.